One sample yielded the 5 T cell receptor beta chains listed below, sequenced in a study of shared clonotypes between healthy human individuals. Naive-designated CD8 cells lacked CD45RO, were positively enriched for CCR7, and omitted terminally differentiated effector memory CD45RA+ cells. Assay used: immunoSEQ multiplex PCR; TCRdb lists only in-frame clones, some missing. The sample lists 2 million or so clones, less than 95% seen once, with 0.85% to 1.3% in the top ten. Sequencing was performed on naive CD8+ T cells sorted from blood. The source is a man aged 18 to 30 in good health.

J is TRBJ2-5 and V is TRBV4-1; either TRBD1 or TRBD2 may supply D (5 bases each). Between the trimmed V and J ends, which lost 1 base and 5 bases, there was a span of 11 bases. Per the germline V gene, CDR1 is MGHRA and CDR2 is YSYEKL. The CDR3 consists of 14 residues. The CDR3 region has the DNA TGCGCCAGCAGCCAAGGGGTTGAGGGGGAGACCCAGTACTTC. Translated, it gives CASSQGVEGETQYF.

This clone has a single count. The chain employs TRBV2 and TRBJ2-3; TRBD2 aligns across 12 bases. The CDR3 runs to 18 residues. V was pared by 7 bases and J by 0 bases, with 11 bases of the junction left unmatched. CDR1 is SNHLY, CDR2 FYNNEI, per germline. The CDR3 sequence: CASMGFRTSGDSTDTQYF. The CDR3 DNA is TGTGCCAGCATGGGCTTCCGGACTAGCGGGGACAGCACAGATACGCAGTATTTT.

The chain joins TRBV30 to TRBJ2-7, with D tentatively TRBD2 (5 bases). V was shortened by 5 bases and J by 4 bases, with 18 bases between the two germline ends. The CDR3 extends over 14 amino acids. Per germline, CDR1 GTSNPN and CDR2 SVGIG (reference sequence). The CDR3 DNA reads as TGTGCCTGGGGGGAATTGGGAGAGAGTTACGAGCAGTACTTC. Protein product: CAWGELGESYEQYF.

This chain uses TRBV9 with TRBJ1-1; D is possibly TRBD1 (6 bases). Germline CDR1 reads SGDLS; CDR2 reads YYNGEE. V shed 0 bases and J shed 3 bases, with 12 bases lying between them. The CDR3 is 15 residues long. Here the CDR3 reads CASSVVGARDTEAFF. The CDR3 DNA reads as TGTGCCAGCAGCGTAGTGGGGGCGCGGGACACTGAAGCTTTCTTT.

This sequence joins TRBV28 and TRBJ2-7; 7 nucleotides line up with TRBD2. Germline-derived CDR1 and CDR2 are MDHEN and SYDVKM. The CDR3 consists of 15 residues. The J segment lost 4 bases and the V segment lost 3 bases, leaving 9 bases of the junction unmatched. CDR3 loop: CASSLGGTSPYEQYF. The CDR3 DNA sequence: TGTGCCAGCAGTTTGGGGGGGACTTCGCCTTACGAGCAGTACTTC.